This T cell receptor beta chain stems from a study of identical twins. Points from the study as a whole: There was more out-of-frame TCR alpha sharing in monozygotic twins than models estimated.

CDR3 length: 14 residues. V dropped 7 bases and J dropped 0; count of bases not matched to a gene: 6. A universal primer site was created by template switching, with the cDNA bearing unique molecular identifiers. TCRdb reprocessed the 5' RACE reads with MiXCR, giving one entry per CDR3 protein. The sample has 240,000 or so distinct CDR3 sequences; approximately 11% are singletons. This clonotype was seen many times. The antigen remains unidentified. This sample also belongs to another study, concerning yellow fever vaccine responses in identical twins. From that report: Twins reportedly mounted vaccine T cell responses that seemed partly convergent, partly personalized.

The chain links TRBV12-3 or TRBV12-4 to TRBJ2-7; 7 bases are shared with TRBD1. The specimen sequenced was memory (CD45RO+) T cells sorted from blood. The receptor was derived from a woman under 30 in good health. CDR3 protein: CASNPTGDSYEQYF. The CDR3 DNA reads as TGTGCCAGCAACCCAACAGGGGACTCCTACGAGCAGTACTTC.